This T cell receptor beta chain was observed in a study of blood T cell repertoires in COVID-19. Study background: Acute-phase and convalescent COVID-19 samples originated in the United States, Italy and Spain. In each case, the material was cDNA or gDNA derived from T cells, B-cell-depleted T cells, or PBMCs.

Germline trimming cut 3 bases from V and 10 bases from J; bases unmatched to any gene: 12. From germline, CDR1 is SGHNT and CDR2 YYREEE (reference sequence). The length of the CDR3 is 16 residues. How the authors handled the data: The authors estimated nucleated cell counts from reference gene primer amplification. TCRdb's copy holds only in-frame clones and misses some; the assay was immunoSEQ multiplex PCR. The V and J calls and clone size were taken over from that table, and D and trimming were inferred from the DNA. The profile shows around 270,000 clones, more than 85% of them singletons. Material: peripheral blood. The origin of this receptor is a man in his forties or fifties with acute or convalescent COVID-19. The V call is TRBV5-4, the J call TRBJ1-6, with 8 bases lining up with TRBD1. The CDR3 protein is CASSSMNDRGSSPLHF. CDR3 DNA: TGTGCCAGCAGCTCCATGAATGACAGGGGCAGCTCACCCCTCCACTTT.